Listed here are 6 T cell receptor beta chains from one sample, sequenced in a study of T cell changes during pregnancy in multiple sclerosis. TCRdb keeps only in-frame clones here, not all; method: immunoSEQ multiplex PCR. The sample lists some 60,000 clones, approximately 90% occurring once. Sequenced material: peripheral blood, taken in the third trimester of pregnancy. Receptor source: a female donor in good health, enrolled as a control in a pregnancy study.

The rearrangement links TRBV6-1 to TRBJ1-5; TRBD1 agrees at 8 bases. Trimming at V came to 6 bases and at J to 0 bases, leaving 4 bases not matched to a gene. The V gene's germline CDR1 is MNHNS and CDR2 SASEGT. This CDR3 has 15 amino acids. Here the CDR3 DNA reads TGTGCCAGCAGGCAGACAGGGGCTAGCAATCAGCCCCAGCATTTT. Amino acids: CASRQTGASNQPQHF.

This clone was seen just once. This chain links TRBV7-9 with TRBJ2-7; 8 bases fit TRBD1. Germline loops: CDR1 SEHNR, CDR2 FQNEAQ (reference sequence). Losses at the gene ends were 5 bases for V and 7 bases for J; bases not matched to a gene: 4. The CDR3 is 12 residues long. CDR3 sequence reads: CASSVTGGEQYF. In DNA form, the CDR3 reads TGTGCCAGCAGCGTCACAGGGGGAGAGCAGTACTTC.

This chain uses TRBV7-8 with TRBJ2-2; D possibly corresponds to TRBD1 (5 bases). The CDR3 totals 15 residues. V gave up 2 bases and J gave up 6 bases, with 13 bases separating them. Germline V lookup: CDR1 SGHVS, CDR2 FQNEAQ. The CDR3 region has the DNA TGTGCCAGCAGCTTATGGCAGGACATCGCCGGGGAGCTGTTTTTT. It yields the protein CASSLWQDIAGELFF.

The chain has TRBV5-1 and TRBJ1-1, with D possibly being TRBD1 (6 bases). The ends were cut back, 4 bases at V and 2 bases at J, with 21 bases in the middle. CDR1 is SGHRS, CDR2 YFSETQ, per germline. This CDR3 comprises 17 residues. The CDR3 spells CASSPGQRVGSNTEAFF. In DNA, the CDR3 is TGCGCCAGCAGCCCAGGACAGCGAGTCGGGTCCAACACTGAAGCTTTCTTT.

This clone was counted a single time. Other DNA variants within this sample encode the same CDR3. The genes are TRBV10-3 and TRBJ1-5, with D perhaps matching TRBD1 (5 bases). V was clipped by 0 bases and J by 2 bases, with 8 bases between them. The germline V gene encodes CDR1 ENHRY and CDR2 SYGVKD. This CDR3 has 15 residues. CDR3 sequence (DNA): TGTGCCATCAGTGAGTCGGGGGGAGGCAATCAGCCCCAGCATTTT. This sequence encodes CAISESGGGNQPQHF.

V usage is TRBV28 and J usage is TRBJ1-2; TRBD1 is a possible D gene (5 bases). The V end lost 4 bases, the J end lost 5 bases, and 5 bases lay between the germline ends. Germline-derived CDR1 and CDR2 are MDHEN and SYDVKM. This CDR3 has 11 residues. As DNA, the CDR3 is TGTGCCAGCAGTTCAGGGTATGGCTACACCTTC. It codes for CASSSGYGYTF.